This T cell receptor beta chain was observed in a study of beta chain features in type 1 diabetes. Findings and limits, study-wide: Amplification by PCR could prefer shorter templates, with the same effect in patients and controls. All four CD4+ subsets from Type 1 diabetes patients carried moderately but significantly shorter TCRB CDR3s. Within the patient group, naive, central memory and Treg TCRB repertoires appeared more similar to each other than within healthy donors.

On this clone: Its specificity is not known.

The length of the CDR3 is 15 residues. V was pared by 6 bases and J by 6 bases, with 10 bases of the junction left unmatched. Germline values: CDR1 MRHNA, CDR2 SNTAGT. Every isolated RNA sample was fully reverse transcribed, so sequencing captured expressed TCRB transcripts. Sequencing was performed with immunoSEQ multiplex PCR; in TCRdb, only in-frame clones are kept and a portion is missing. The data contain 140,000 to 150,000 clones, around an eighth of them seen just once; the ten biggest clones take up 1.3%. The V gene is TRBV6-4, the J gene TRBJ2-1, with 8 bases identical to TRBD2. Sequencing was carried out using central memory CD4+ T cells from blood. This clonotype was sampled from a man younger than 30 with type 1 diabetes. CDR3 nucleotides: TGTGCCAGCAGAGATAACGGGGGGGCCCGCAATGAGCAGTTCTTC. Its protein product is CASRDNGGARNEQFF.